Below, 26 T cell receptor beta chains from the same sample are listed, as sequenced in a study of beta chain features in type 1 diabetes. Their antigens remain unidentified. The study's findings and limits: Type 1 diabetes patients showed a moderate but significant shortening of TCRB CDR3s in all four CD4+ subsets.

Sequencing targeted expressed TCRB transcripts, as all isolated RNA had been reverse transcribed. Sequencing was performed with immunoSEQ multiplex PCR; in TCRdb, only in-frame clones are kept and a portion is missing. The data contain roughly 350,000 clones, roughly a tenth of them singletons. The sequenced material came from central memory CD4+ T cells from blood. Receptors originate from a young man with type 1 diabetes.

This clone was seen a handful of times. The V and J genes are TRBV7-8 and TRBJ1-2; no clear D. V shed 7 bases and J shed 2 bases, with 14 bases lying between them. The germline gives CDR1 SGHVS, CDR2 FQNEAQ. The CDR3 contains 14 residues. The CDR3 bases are TGTGCCAGCACGAGAACAGAATTGAACTATGGCTACACCTTC. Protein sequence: CASTRTELNYGYTF. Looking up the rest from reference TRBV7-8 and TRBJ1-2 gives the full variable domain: GAGVSQSPRYKVAKRGQDVALRCDPISGHVSLFWYQQALGQGPEFLTYFQNEAQLDKSGLPSDRFFAERPEGSVSTLKIQRTQQEDSAVYLCASTRTELNYGYTFGSGTRLTVV.

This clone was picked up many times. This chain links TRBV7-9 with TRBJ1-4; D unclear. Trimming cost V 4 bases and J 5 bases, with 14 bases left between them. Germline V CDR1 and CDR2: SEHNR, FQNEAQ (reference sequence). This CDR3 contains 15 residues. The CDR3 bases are TGTGCCAGCAGCTCTATGGGCACGGACAATGAAAAACTGTTTTTT. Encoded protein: CASSSMGTDNEKLFF.

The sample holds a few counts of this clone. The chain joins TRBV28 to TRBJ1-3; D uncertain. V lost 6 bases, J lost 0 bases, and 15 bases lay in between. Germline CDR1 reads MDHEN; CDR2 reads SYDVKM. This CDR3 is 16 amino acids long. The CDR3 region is CASRASTFTSGNTIYF. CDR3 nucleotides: TGTGCCAGCAGAGCCTCGACATTCACCTCTGGAAACACCATATATTTT.

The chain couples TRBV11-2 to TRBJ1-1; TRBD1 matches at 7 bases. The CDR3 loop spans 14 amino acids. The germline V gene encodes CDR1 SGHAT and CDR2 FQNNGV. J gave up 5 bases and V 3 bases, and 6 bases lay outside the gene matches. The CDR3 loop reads CASSFTGVGTEAFF. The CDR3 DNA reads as TGTGCCAGCAGCTTCACAGGGGTTGGGACTGAAGCTTTCTTT.

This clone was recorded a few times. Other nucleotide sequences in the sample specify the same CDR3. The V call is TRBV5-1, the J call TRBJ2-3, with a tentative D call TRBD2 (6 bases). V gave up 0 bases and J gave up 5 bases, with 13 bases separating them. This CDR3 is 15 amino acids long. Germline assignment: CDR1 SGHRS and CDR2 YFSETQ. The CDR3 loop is CASSLGLVGGDTQYF. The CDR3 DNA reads TGCGCCAGCAGCTTGGGGCTAGTGGGGGGAGATACGCAGTATTTT.

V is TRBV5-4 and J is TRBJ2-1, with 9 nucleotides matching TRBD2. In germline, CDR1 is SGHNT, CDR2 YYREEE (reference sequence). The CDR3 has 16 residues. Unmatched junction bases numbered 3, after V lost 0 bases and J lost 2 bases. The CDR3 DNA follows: TGTGCCAGCAGCTTGGGCGGCGGGAGGGCCTACAATGAGCAGTTCTTC. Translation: CASSLGGGRAYNEQFF.

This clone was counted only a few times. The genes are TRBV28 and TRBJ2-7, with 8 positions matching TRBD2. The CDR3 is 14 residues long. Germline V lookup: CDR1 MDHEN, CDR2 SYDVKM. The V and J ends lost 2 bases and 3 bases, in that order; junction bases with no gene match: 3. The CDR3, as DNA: TGTGCCAGCAGTTTACCGGGAGGGATCTACGAGCAGTACTTC. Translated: CASSLPGGIYEQYF.

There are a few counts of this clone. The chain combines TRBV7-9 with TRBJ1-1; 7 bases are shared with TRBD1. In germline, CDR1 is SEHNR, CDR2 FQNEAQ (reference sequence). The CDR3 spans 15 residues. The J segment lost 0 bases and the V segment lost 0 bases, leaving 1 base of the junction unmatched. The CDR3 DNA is TGTGCCAGCAGCTTAGCGAGGGGGCTGAACACTGAAGCTTTCTTT. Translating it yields CASSLARGLNTEAFF.

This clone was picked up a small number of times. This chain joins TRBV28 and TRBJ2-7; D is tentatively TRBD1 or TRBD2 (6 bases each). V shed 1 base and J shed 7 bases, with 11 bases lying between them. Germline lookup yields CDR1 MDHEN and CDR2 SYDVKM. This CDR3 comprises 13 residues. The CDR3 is CASSLLTGREQYF. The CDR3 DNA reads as TGTGCCAGCAGTTTATTAACAGGGAGGGAGCAGTACTTC.

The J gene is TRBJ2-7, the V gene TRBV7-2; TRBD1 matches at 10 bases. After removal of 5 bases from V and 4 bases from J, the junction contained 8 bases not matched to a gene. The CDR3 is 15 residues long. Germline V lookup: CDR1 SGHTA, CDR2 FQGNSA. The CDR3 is CASSPGTGDLYEQYF. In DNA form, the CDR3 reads TGTGCCAGCAGCCCTGGGACAGGGGACTTATACGAGCAGTACTTC.

Here the CDR3 reads CASSSTRHGQKAFF. CDR3 nucleotides: TGTGCCAGCAGCTCAACAAGACATGGACAGAAAGCTTTCTTT. V gene TRBV11-1 combines with J gene TRBJ1-1; possibly TRBD1 for D (6 bases). This CDR3 has 14 amino acids. V dropped 4 bases and J dropped 9 bases, with 18 bases sitting between them. Germline V CDR1 and CDR2: SGHAT, FQDESV (reference sequence).

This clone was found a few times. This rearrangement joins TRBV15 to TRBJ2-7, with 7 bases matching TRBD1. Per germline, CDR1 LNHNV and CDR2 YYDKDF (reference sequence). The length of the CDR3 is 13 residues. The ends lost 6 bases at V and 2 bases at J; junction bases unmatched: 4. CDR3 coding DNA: TGTGCCACCAGACGGGACAGTGCCTACGAGCAGTACTTC. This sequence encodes CATRRDSAYEQYF.

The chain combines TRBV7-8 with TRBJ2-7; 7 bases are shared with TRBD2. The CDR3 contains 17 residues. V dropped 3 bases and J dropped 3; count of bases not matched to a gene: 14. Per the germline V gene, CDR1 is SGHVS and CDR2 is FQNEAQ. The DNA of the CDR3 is TGTGCCAGCAGCTTTCAAGGTTCCCCTAGCGGTGGCTACGAGCAGTACTTC. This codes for CASSFQGSPSGGYEQYF.

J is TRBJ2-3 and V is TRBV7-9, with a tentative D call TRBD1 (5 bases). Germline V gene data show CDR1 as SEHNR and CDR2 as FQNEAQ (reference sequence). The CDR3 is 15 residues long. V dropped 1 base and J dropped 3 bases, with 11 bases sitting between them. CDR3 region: CASSLGGRPTDTQYF. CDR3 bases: TGTGCCAGCAGCTTAGGGGGCAGGCCTACAGATACGCAGTATTTT.

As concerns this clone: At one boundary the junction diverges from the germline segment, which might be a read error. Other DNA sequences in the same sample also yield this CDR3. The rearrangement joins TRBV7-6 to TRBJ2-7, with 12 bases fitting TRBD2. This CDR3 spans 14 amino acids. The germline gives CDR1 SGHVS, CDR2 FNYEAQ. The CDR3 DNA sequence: TGTGCCAGCAGCCTAGCGGGAGGGCCATACGAGCAGTACTTC. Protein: CASSLAGGPYEQYF.

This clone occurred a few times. The CDR3 here is CASTKGGQNYNEQFF. The CDR3 bases are TGTGCCAGCACAAAGGGGGGACAGAATTACAATGAGCAGTTCTTC. The V call is TRBV9, the J call TRBJ2-1, with D perhaps TRBD1 (7 bases). The germline V gene encodes CDR1 SGDLS and CDR2 YYNGEE. The CDR3 sequence is 15 residues long. Trimming left V 6 bases short and J 4 bases short, with 17 bases between.

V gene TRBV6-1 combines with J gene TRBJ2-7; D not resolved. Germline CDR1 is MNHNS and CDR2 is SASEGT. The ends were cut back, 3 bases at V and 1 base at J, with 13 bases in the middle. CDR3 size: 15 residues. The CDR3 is CASSDAIVGSYEQYF. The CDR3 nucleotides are TGTGCCAGCAGTGACGCGATAGTCGGTTCCTACGAGCAGTACTTC.

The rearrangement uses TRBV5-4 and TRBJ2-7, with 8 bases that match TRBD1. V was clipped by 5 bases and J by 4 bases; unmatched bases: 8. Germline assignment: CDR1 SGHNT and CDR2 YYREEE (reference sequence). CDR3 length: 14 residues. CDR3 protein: CASSHPGQAYEQYF. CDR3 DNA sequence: TGTGCCAGCAGTCATCCGGGACAGGCATACGAGCAGTACTTC.

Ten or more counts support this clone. The CDR3 is CASSEGRGPYF. The CDR3 DNA is TGTGCCAGCAGTGAGGGGAGAGGACCGTACTTC. The chain links TRBV2 to TRBJ2-7; weak D call: TRBD2 (5 bases). This CDR3 spans 11 amino acids. Per the germline V gene, CDR1 is SNHLY and CDR2 is FYNNEI. V lost 3 bases and J 12 bases, leaving 12 bases between the germline ends.

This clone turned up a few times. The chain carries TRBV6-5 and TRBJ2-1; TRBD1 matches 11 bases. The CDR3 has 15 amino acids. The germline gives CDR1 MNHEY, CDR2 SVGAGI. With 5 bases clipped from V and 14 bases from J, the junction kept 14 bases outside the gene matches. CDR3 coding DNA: TGTGCCAGCAGTACCCGACATAGGACAGGGGGCAGGGAGTTCTTC. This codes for CASSTRHRTGGREFF.

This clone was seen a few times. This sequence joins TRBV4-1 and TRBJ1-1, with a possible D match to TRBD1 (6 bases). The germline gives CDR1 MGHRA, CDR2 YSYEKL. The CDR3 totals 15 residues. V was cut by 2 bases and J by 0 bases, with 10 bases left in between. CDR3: CASSQLQGMNTEAFF. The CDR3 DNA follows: TGCGCCAGCAGCCAACTACAGGGTATGAACACTGAAGCTTTCTTT.

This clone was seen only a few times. For the CDR3, the DNA is TGCGCCAGCAGTGATGTAGCGGGAAGGTCCTACAATGAGCAGTTCTTC. This codes for CASSDVAGRSYNEQFF. This chain uses TRBV10-2 with TRBJ2-1, with 8 bases aligning to TRBD2. The CDR3 is made up of 16 amino acids. Trimming took 3 bases from V and 1 from J; bases not matched to a gene: 5. Germline values: CDR1 WSHSY, CDR2 SAAADI.

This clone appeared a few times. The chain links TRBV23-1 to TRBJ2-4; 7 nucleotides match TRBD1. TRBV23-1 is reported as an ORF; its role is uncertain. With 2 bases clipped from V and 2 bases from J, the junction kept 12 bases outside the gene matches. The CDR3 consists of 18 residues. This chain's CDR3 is CASSQGGRGSSTKNIQYF. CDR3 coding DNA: TGCGCCAGCAGTCAAGGGGGCAGGGGGAGTAGTACCAAAAACATTCAGTACTTC.

CDR3 in DNA: TGTGCCAGCAGTTTATCCGAACCACAGGGTCCCTACGAGCAGTACTTC. It encodes CASSLSEPQGPYEQYF. V usage is TRBV28 and J usage is TRBJ2-5; possible D gene TRBD1, 6 bases. The J call may be in error: the DNA end matches TRBJ2-7 better. Germline CDR1 is MDHEN and CDR2 is SYDVKM. CDR3 size: 16 residues.

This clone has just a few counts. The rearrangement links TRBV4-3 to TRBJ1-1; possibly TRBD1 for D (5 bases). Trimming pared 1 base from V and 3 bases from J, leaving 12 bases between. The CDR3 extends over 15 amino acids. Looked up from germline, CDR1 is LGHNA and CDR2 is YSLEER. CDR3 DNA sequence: TGCGCCAGCAGCCAAGGCCGCAGGGCTGACACTGAAGCTTTCTTT. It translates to CASSQGRRADTEAFF.

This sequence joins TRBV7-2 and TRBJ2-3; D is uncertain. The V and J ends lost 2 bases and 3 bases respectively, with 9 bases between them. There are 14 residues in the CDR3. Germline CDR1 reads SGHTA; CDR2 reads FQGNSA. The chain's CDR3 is CASSLTFLTDTQYF. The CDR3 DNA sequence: TGTGCCAGCAGCTTAACATTTCTAACAGATACGCAGTATTTT. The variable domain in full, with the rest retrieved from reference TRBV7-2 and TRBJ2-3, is GAGVSQSPSNKVTEKGKDVELRCDPISGHTALYWYRQSLGQGLEFLIYFQGNSAPDKSGLPSDRFSAERTGGSVSTLTIQRTQQEDSAVYLCASSLTFLTDTQYFGPGTRLTVL.